This T cell receptor (beta chain) emerged from a study of blood T cell repertoires in COVID-19. Looking at the study overall: The analysed material was cDNA or gDNA that came from T cells, B-cell-depleted T cells, or PBMCs.

The V gene end was trimmed by 5 bases and the J gene end by 5 bases; junction bases not matched to a gene: 15. Looked up from germline, CDR1 is SEHNR and CDR2 is FQNEAQ (reference sequence). This CDR3 is built from 19 residues. How the authors handled the data: Reference gene primers were amplified, and this amplification served to estimate nucleated cell counts. Profiled with immunoSEQ multiplex PCR; TCRdb holds only in-frame clones, not every one. D and trimming come from the DNA, and the V and J calls and clone size come from that table. Of about 140,000 clones listed, around nine tenths were seen once; the top ten hold roughly a tenth.

The chain is built from TRBV7-9 and TRBJ2-7; 16 nucleotides match TRBD2. This TCR was recovered from a man in his fifties or sixties with active or convalescent COVID-19. The sequenced sample was peripheral blood. The CDR3 DNA follows: TGTGCCAGCAGCACCTGGCCGGGACTAGCGGGAGGGTTGAACGACGAGCAGTACTTC. It translates to CASSTWPGLAGGLNDEQYF.